These 23 T cell receptor beta chains share one sample of origin, sequenced in a study of CD8+CD57+ T cells in acquired aplastic anemia. Patients chosen for sequencing had shown CD8+CD57+ cell expansion by flow cytometry. Genomic DNA constituted the template upon which TCR beta VDJ and CDR3 profiling was performed. TCRdb reanalysed the reads using MiXCR and keeps one entry per CDR3 protein. This sample has tens of thousands of distinct CDR3 sequences, with 55% to 75% found just once. Sequenced material: sorted CD4+, CD8+, or CD8+CD57+ T cells (not recorded which) from PBMCs. The receptors originated from a human donor with aplastic anemia.

The V gene is TRBV9, the J gene TRBJ2-5; D perhaps matches TRBD2 (5 bases). Germline CDR1 is SGDLS and CDR2 is YYNGEE. Trimming cost V 0 bases and J 0 bases, with 6 bases left between them. The CDR3 has 14 residues. DNA for the CDR3: TGTGCCAGCAGCGTAGCGGGGAACCAAGAGACCCAGTACTTC. Translated: CASSVAGNQETQYF. The complete variable domain, with remaining parts taken from reference TRBV9 and TRBJ2-5, reads DSGVTQTPKHLITATGQRVTLRCSPRSGDLSVYWYQQSLDQGLQFLIQYYNGEERAKGNILERFSAQQFPDLHSELNLSSLELGDSALYFCASSVAGNQETQYFGPGTRLLVL.

The chain combines TRBV5-4 with TRBJ2-7, with D possibly being TRBD1 or TRBD2 (5 bases each). CDR1 is SGHNT and CDR2 is YYREEE in the germline V gene (reference sequence). V was trimmed by 2 bases and J by 0 bases, leaving 21 bases between them. The CDR3 runs to 18 residues. The chain's CDR3 is CASSLSPGPGPLSYEQYF. In DNA form, the CDR3 reads TGTGCCAGCAGCTTATCACCGGGACCGGGACCCCTCTCCTACGAGCAGTACTTC.

V usage is TRBV10-3 and J usage is TRBJ1-6; a possible D gene is TRBD1 (6 bases). The germline CDR1 and CDR2 sequences are ENHRY and SYGVKD. This CDR3 spans 15 amino acids. Trimming removed 8 bases at V and 6 bases at J, with 17 bases between. The CDR3 DNA sequence: TGTGCCATCCGGGACACAAGTGTCTTTAATTCACCCCTCCACTTT. It yields the protein CAIRDTSVFNSPLHF.

The chain combines TRBV6-1 with TRBJ2-1; D ambiguous. The CDR3 loop spans 13 amino acids. From germline, CDR1 is MNHNS and CDR2 SASEGT. Trimming cost V 0 bases and J 4 bases, with 4 bases left between them. The CDR3 DNA reads TGTGCCAGCAGTGAAGCCCCGTACAATGAGCAGTTCTTC. This sequence encodes CASSEAPYNEQFF.

The J gene is TRBJ2-3, the V gene TRBV15; D is uncertain. The CDR3 length is 15 residues. Trimming cost V 1 base and J 4 bases, with 12 bases left between them. Germline V CDR1 and CDR2: LNHNV, YYDKDF (reference sequence). The CDR3 nucleotides are TGTGCCACCAGCAGAGGTCATGGCGTTTCAGATACGCAGTATTTT. Its protein product is CATSRGHGVSDTQYF. Using reference TRBV15 and TRBJ2-3 for the parts outside the CDR3, the full variable domain is DAMVIQNPRYQVTQFGKPVTLSCSQTLNHNVMYWYQQKSSQAPKLLFHYYDKDFNNEADTPDNFQSRRPNTSFCFLDIRSPGLGDTAMYLCATSRGHGVSDTQYFGPGTRLTVL.

V gene TRBV2 combines with J gene TRBJ2-2; D is possibly TRBD1 or TRBD2 (5 bases each). Per germline, CDR1 SNHLY and CDR2 FYNNEI. This CDR3 comprises 14 residues. Trimming cost V 3 bases and J 6 bases, with 11 bases left between them. The CDR3 is CASSEGVGAGELFF. CDR3 nucleotides: TGTGCCAGCAGTGAGGGGGTGGGAGCCGGGGAGCTGTTTTTT.

The chain combines TRBV11-3 with TRBJ2-7; maybe TRBD1 (5 bases). V was trimmed by 7 bases and J by 0 bases, leaving 16 bases between them. The V gene's germline CDR1 is SGHNT and CDR2 YENEEA. The CDR3 is made up of 15 amino acids. The CDR3 loop reads CASISWTLSSYEQYF. The CDR3 DNA follows: TGTGCCAGCATATCTTGGACACTTAGCTCCTACGAGCAGTACTTC. Combining the CDR3 with reference TRBV11-3 and TRBJ2-7 gives the whole variable domain EAGVVQSPRYKIIEKKQPVAFWCNPISGHNTLYWYLQNLGQGPELLIRYENEEAVDDSQLPKDRFSAERLKGVDSTLKIQPAELGDSAVYLCASISWTLSSYEQYFGPGTRLTVT.

This clonotype was seen only once. The V and J genes are TRBV20-1 and TRBJ1-3; D is ambiguous. The CDR3 totals 14 residues. The germline CDR1 and CDR2 sequences are DFQATT and SNEGSKA (reference sequence). Trimming removed 1 base at V and 4 bases at J, with 11 bases between. The CDR3 here is CSARGDSLGNTIYF. In DNA form, the CDR3 reads TGCAGTGCTAGAGGTGACTCTCTGGGAAACACCATATATTTT.

J is TRBJ2-5 and V is TRBV7-9; D is ambiguous. The germline gives CDR1 SEHNR, CDR2 FQNEAQ (reference sequence). V dropped 8 bases and J dropped 5 bases, with 12 bases sitting between them. The CDR3 is 12 residues long. CDR3 in amino acids: CASLNPRETQYF. CDR3 nucleotides: TGTGCCAGCTTAAACCCCCGGGAGACCCAGTACTTC.

The chain couples TRBV2 to TRBJ2-5; 13 bases are a match to TRBD2. V shed 4 bases and J 5 bases; nucleotides not matched to a gene: 7. The CDR3 loop spans 16 amino acids. Germline V CDR1 and CDR2: SNHLY, FYNNEI. This CDR3 is CASSVQRTSGSETQYF. For the CDR3, the DNA is TGTGCCAGCAGTGTCCAAAGGACTAGCGGGAGCGAGACCCAGTACTTC.

The chain uses TRBV15 and TRBJ1-2; D is unresolved. Germline V gives CDR1 LNHNV, CDR2 YYDKDF (reference sequence). The CDR3 covers 15 residues. V was shortened by 0 bases and J by 3 bases, with 11 bases between the two germline ends. CDR3 amino acids: CATSRDLRDYYGYTF. In nucleotides, the CDR3 is TGTGCCACCAGCAGAGATCTTCGGGATTACTATGGCTACACCTTC.

V and J are TRBV7-8 and TRBJ1-6, with TRBD1 identical over 7 bases. The junction had 7 bases not matched to a gene; V was cut back by 5 bases and J by 6 bases. This CDR3 has 15 amino acids. Germline V gene sequence: CDR1 SGHVS, CDR2 FQNEAQ. The CDR3 region is CASSETGSGNSPLHF. In DNA form, the CDR3 reads TGTGCCAGCAGCGAGACAGGGTCGGGTAATTCACCCCTCCACTTT. The full variable domain, rest sourced from reference TRBV7-8 and TRBJ1-6, is GAGVSQSPRYKVAKRGQDVALRCDPISGHVSLFWYQQALGQGPEFLTYFQNEAQLDKSGLPSDRFFAERPEGSVSTLKIQRTQQEDSAVYLCASSETGSGNSPLHFGNGTRLTVT.

This chain connects TRBV14 to TRBJ1-1; 8 bases match TRBD1. Germline V gene data show CDR1 as SGHDN and CDR2 as FVKESK. CDR3 size: 16 residues. V dropped 0 bases and J dropped 3; count of bases not matched to a gene: 6. The CDR3 sequence: CASSQEGTGLHTEAFF. CDR3 coding DNA: TGTGCCAGCAGCCAAGAGGGGACAGGCCTACACACTGAAGCTTTCTTT.

The chain links TRBV20-1 to TRBJ2-5; tentatively, D is TRBD2 (5 bases). Germline V gene lookup returns CDR1 DFQATT and CDR2 SNEGSKA (reference sequence). This CDR3 is built from 14 residues. The chain's CDR3 is CSTPRGWSGETQYF. CDR3 nucleotides: TGCAGCACTCCCCGCGGTTGGTCGGGGGAGACCCAGTACTTC.

The rearrangement links TRBV24-1 to TRBJ2-3; possibly TRBD2 for D (5 bases). The CDR3 is 14 amino acids. Germline CDR1 is KGHDR and CDR2 is SFDVKD. V lost 1 base and J 4 bases, leaving 8 bases between the germline ends. CDR3 in amino acids: CATSDFPRADTQYF. CDR3 in DNA: TGTGCCACCAGTGATTTTCCGAGGGCAGATACGCAGTATTTT.

The chain uses TRBV20-1 and TRBJ2-1; the D gene is possibly TRBD2 (7 bases). The V gene's germline CDR1 is DFQATT and CDR2 SNEGSKA (reference sequence). There are 13 residues in the CDR3. V was pared by 6 bases and J by 4 bases, with 13 bases between. The CDR3, as DNA: TGCAGTGCCGGGGGGCTCCTATACAATGAGCAGTTCTTC. Translating it yields CSAGGLLYNEQFF.

The V call is TRBV7-8, the J call TRBJ1-3; 8 bases match TRBD1. CDR1 and CDR2 from the germline V gene are SGHVS and FQNEAQ. This CDR3 has 15 amino acids. J was trimmed by 5 bases and V by 1 base; bases with no gene match: 4. CDR3 sequence reads: CASSLGWDRRNTIYF. In nucleotides, the CDR3 is TGTGCCAGCAGCTTAGGCTGGGACAGGAGAAACACCATATATTTT.

The chain is built from TRBV24-1 and TRBJ2-1, with 7 positions matching TRBD2. The germline gives CDR1 KGHDR, CDR2 SFDVKD. This CDR3 contains 16 residues. V gave up 5 bases and J gave up 7 bases; unmatched junction bases: 13. The CDR3 sequence is CATSARSGLEGNEQFF. The CDR3 DNA is TGTGCCACCAGTGCCCGATCCGGACTAGAGGGTAATGAGCAGTTCTTC.

This clonotype was seen only a few times. The chain joins TRBV11-1 to TRBJ2-3; D is uncertain. The CDR3 is 15 residues long. The germline V and J ends were trimmed by 1 base and 0 bases, with 8 bases remaining between them. Per germline, CDR1 SGHAT and CDR2 FQDESV (reference sequence). CDR3 nucleotides: TGTGCCAGCAGCTTAGGTATCTCTAGCACAGATACGCAGTATTTT. Translated: CASSLGISSTDTQYF.

This clonotype was observed a few times. The V and J genes are TRBV2 and TRBJ2-7, with a weak D call TRBD2 (5 bases). Trimming took 6 bases from V and 2 from J, leaving 11 bases between them. The CDR3 is 13 amino acids. Germline lookup yields CDR1 SNHLY and CDR2 FYNNEI. CDR3 nucleotide sequence: TGTGCCAGCAGGCATGGACTGACCTACGAGCAGTACTTC. Translation: CASRHGLTYEQYF.

This clonotype appeared many times. The chain employs TRBV7-6 and TRBJ2-1, with D perhaps being TRBD1 or TRBD2 (5 bases each). Per germline, CDR1 SGHVS and CDR2 FNYEAQ. Trimming took off 8 bases at V and 6 bases at J, with 17 bases between the two ends. The CDR3 runs to 14 residues. CDR3 coding DNA: TGTGCCAGCGGGCCCGTCCGGGACCGCAATGAGCAGTTCTTC. This translates into CASGPVRDRNEQFF.

A few counts support this clonotype. The chain carries TRBV5-1 and TRBJ2-3, with 8 bases that match TRBD1. Trimming removed 2 bases from V and 2 bases from J; junction bases left unmatched: 4. The germline CDR1 and CDR2 sequences are SGHRS and YFSETQ. There are 15 residues in the CDR3. CDR3 protein: CASSLRTGNTDTQYF. CDR3 DNA sequence: TGCGCCAGCAGCTTAAGGACAGGGAACACAGATACGCAGTATTTT. The entire variable domain, with the rest obtained from reference TRBV5-1 and TRBJ2-3, is as follows: KAGVTQTPRYLIKTRGQQVTLSCSPISGHRSVSWYQQTPGQGLQFLFEYFSETQRNKGNFPGRFSGRQFSNSRSEMNVSTLELGDSALYLCASSLRTGNTDTQYFGPGTRLTVL.

The J gene is TRBJ1-2, the V gene TRBV25-1; D unresolved. The ends were cut back, 5 bases at V and 3 bases at J, with 13 bases in the middle. Germline-derived CDR1 and CDR2 are MGHDK and SYGVNS. The CDR3 extends over 14 amino acids. The CDR3 nucleotides read TGTGCCAGCAGTACAGCCTCGGGGTACTATGGCTACACCTTC. This encodes CASSTASGYYGYTF.